The 24 T cell receptor beta chains reported below all come from one sample, sequenced in a study of STAT3 mutations in large granular lymphocyte leukemia. Regarding the study as a whole: At least one immunodominant TCR beta clonotype appeared in every T-cell large granular lymphocyte leukemia patient.

Their antigens remain unidentified. Some clones are missing from TCRdb's copy, which holds only in-frame ones; the method was immunoSEQ multiplex PCR. This table has approximately 2,500 clones, 45% to 50% appearing once. The sample taken for sequencing was peripheral blood mononuclear cells. Receptors were obtained from a man in his sixties with T-cell large granular lymphocyte leukemia. Some clones in this sample may be carry-over from other donors' samples.

The chain uses TRBV6-5 and TRBJ1-3, with 9 bases matching TRBD1. The CDR3 is made up of 14 amino acids. The V segment lost 8 bases and the J segment 8 bases; nucleotides outside the gene matches: 10. CDR1 is MNHEY and CDR2 is SVGAGI in the germline V gene. CDR3 in DNA: TGTGCCAGCTCGGACAGGGGAGTACGAGACACCATATATTTT. Amino acids: CASSDRGVRDTIYF.

The chain has TRBV4-3 and TRBJ1-2; 7 bases align to TRBD1. This CDR3 has 15 amino acids. The V gene's germline CDR1 is LGHNA and CDR2 YSLEER. The J segment lost 3 bases and the V segment lost 0 bases, leaving 4 bases of the junction unmatched. The CDR3 loop reads CASSQDMGTDYGYTF. CDR3 sequence (DNA): TGCGCCAGCAGCCAAGATATGGGGACAGACTATGGCTACACCTTC.

The CDR3 DNA reads as TGCGCCAGCAGCTTGGACAGGGAGGACGAGCAGTACTTC. Amino acids: CASSLDREDEQYF. The rearrangement links TRBV5-1 to TRBJ2-7; D possibly matches TRBD1 or TRBD2 (6 bases each). Germline V CDR1 and CDR2: SGHRS, YFSETQ. V lost 0 bases and J lost 5, with 9 bases in between. This CDR3 region has 13 residues.

This chain joins TRBV27 and TRBJ1-2; 10 nucleotides agree with TRBD1. The J segment lost 8 bases and the V segment lost 10 bases, leaving 4 bases of the junction unmatched. The germline V gene encodes CDR1 MNHEY and CDR2 SMNVEV (reference sequence). This CDR3 contains 11 residues. For the CDR3, the DNA is TGTGCCACTCGGGACAGGGGCGGCTACACCTTC. It encodes CATRDRGGYTF.

This CDR3 reads CASSLVMGRGDDTQYF. The CDR3 DNA follows: TGCGCCAGCAGCTTGGTCATGGGGCGCGGGGACGATACGCAGTATTTT. The rearrangement joins TRBV5-1 to TRBJ2-3; D perhaps matches TRBD2 (6 bases). Germline CDR1 is SGHRS and CDR2 is YFSETQ. The V and J ends lost 0 bases and 6 bases respectively, with 17 bases between them. CDR3 size: 16 residues.

This chain uses TRBV15 with TRBJ1-1, with 8 bases that match TRBD1. After removal of 7 bases from V and 0 bases from J, the junction contained 4 bases not matched to a gene. Germline CDR1 reads LNHNV; CDR2 reads YYDKDF (reference sequence). The CDR3 spans 14 residues. CDR3 in DNA: TGTGCCACCACCCGGACAGGGCTGAACACTGAAGCTTTCTTT. It encodes CATTRTGLNTEAFF.

This clone came up a few times. The rearrangement joins TRBV6-5 to TRBJ1-6; 9 bases are shared with TRBD1. The CDR3 consists of 15 residues. Trimming took 6 bases from V and 6 from J; bases not matched to a gene: 6. The germline CDR1 and CDR2 sequences are MNHEY and SVGAGI. Here the CDR3 reads CASRIQGAGNSPLHF. In nucleotides, the CDR3 is TGTGCCAGCAGAATACAGGGGGCAGGTAATTCACCCCTCCACTTT.

This chain joins TRBV27 and TRBJ2-7, with 8 bases aligning to TRBD1. CDR1 is MNHEY, CDR2 SMNVEV, per germline (reference sequence). The length of the CDR3 is 13 residues. J lost 4 bases, V lost 3 bases, and 2 bases had no gene match. In DNA, the CDR3 is TGTGCCAGCAGTTTTGACAGGGGTTACGAGCAGTACTTC. The encoded protein is CASSFDRGYEQYF.

This clone was seen a few times. The J gene is TRBJ2-7, the V gene TRBV5-4, with D maybe TRBD1 (5 bases). CDR1 and CDR2 from the germline V gene are SGHNT and YYREEE (reference sequence). The CDR3 extends over 11 amino acids. The germline V and J ends were trimmed by 2 bases and 11 bases, with 11 bases remaining between them. This CDR3 is CASSLAGNEYF. In DNA form, the CDR3 reads TGTGCCAGCAGCTTAGCAGGGAATGAGTACTTC.

This clone was detected only a few times. The V gene is TRBV9, the J gene TRBJ1-1; no definite D call. CDR1 SGDLS and CDR2 YYNGEE come from the germline V gene. The CDR3 spans 13 residues. Trimming stripped 4 bases from V and 1 base from J, with 8 bases between. In DNA, the CDR3 is TGTGCCAGCAGCCAACAGCGGAACACTGAAGCTTTCTTT. It translates to CASSQQRNTEAFF. The entire variable domain, with the rest obtained from reference TRBV9 and TRBJ1-1, is as follows: DSGVTQTPKHLITATGQRVTLRCSPRSGDLSVYWYQQSLDQGLQFLIQYYNGEERAKGNILERFSAQQFPDLHSELNLSSLELGDSALYFCASSQQRNTEAFFGQGTRLTVV.

This chain connects TRBV5-1 to TRBJ1-6, with D possibly TRBD1 on 5 matching bases. V lost 4 bases to trimming and J lost 14 bases, with 16 bases between them. The CDR3 runs 13 residues. Germline CDR1 and CDR2: SGHRS and YFSETQ. CDR3 residues: CASSPGDVESLHF. CDR3 DNA sequence: TGCGCCAGCAGCCCTGGGGACGTCGAATCCCTCCACTTT.

This chain links TRBV27 with TRBJ2-7, with 12 bases that match TRBD2. Germline V gene sequence: CDR1 MNHEY, CDR2 SMNVEV (reference sequence). J was trimmed by 7 bases and V by 8 bases; bases with no gene match: 9. The CDR3 spans 14 residues. CDR3 sequence: CASGLAGLPVEQYF. The CDR3, as DNA: TGTGCCAGCGGACTAGCGGGGCTCCCGGTTGAGCAGTACTTC.

V gene TRBV6-1 combines with J gene TRBJ2-4; 10 nucleotides match TRBD1. Germline CDR1 is MNHNS and CDR2 is SASEGT. The CDR3 length is 13 residues. J gave up 11 bases and V 6 bases, and 7 bases lay outside the gene matches. The CDR3, as DNA: TGTGCCAGCAGGGGACAGGGGAAGTTGTTTCAGTACTTC. It codes for CASRGQGKLFQYF.

The chain carries TRBV5-1 and TRBJ1-1; D is unclear. Trimming removed 0 bases from V and 0 bases from J, with 6 bases in between. Germline CDR1 and CDR2: SGHRS and YFSETQ. The CDR3 contains 14 residues. The CDR3 DNA sequence: TGCGCCAGCAGCTTGGTTCCGGTGAACACTGAAGCTTTCTTT. It translates to CASSLVPVNTEAFF.

This chain connects TRBV29-1 to TRBJ1-2; 8 positions agree with TRBD1. Germline-derived CDR1 and CDR2 are SQVTM and ANQGSEA. V trimming: 7 bases; J trimming: 6 bases; junction bases outside the gene matches: 10. The CDR3 totals 13 residues. CDR3 bases: TGCAGCGCAGGGGGCGCCGGTAAGGATGGCTACACCTTC. It encodes CSAGGAGKDGYTF.

The chain recombines TRBV7-9 with TRBJ1-3; D is possibly TRBD1 (5 bases). The CDR3 totals 15 residues. CDR1 and CDR2 (germline): SEHNR, FQNEAQ (reference sequence). Trimming stripped 10 bases from V and 2 bases from J, with 18 bases between. The CDR3 loop is CATHRGPRAGNTIYF. The CDR3 DNA sequence: TGTGCCACCCACCGGGGACCGAGGGCTGGAAACACCATATATTTT.

This clone turned up a few times. The chain has TRBV2 and TRBJ1-5, with D possibly TRBD1 on 6 matching bases. Trimming cost V 5 bases and J 4 bases, with 12 bases left between them. The CDR3 totals 14 residues. The germline V gene has CDR1 SNHLY and CDR2 FYNNEI. The CDR3 loop is CASSPQGLNQPQHF. In nucleotides, the CDR3 is TGTGCCAGCAGTCCCCAGGGGCTTAATCAGCCCCAGCATTTT.

The CDR3 nucleotides read TGTGCCACAGGGGATGGCTACACCTTC. Translating it yields CATGDGYTF. The genes are TRBV30 and TRBJ1-2, with 7 nucleotides matching TRBD1. V gave up 8 bases and J gave up 6 bases; unmatched junction bases: 0. This CDR3 has 9 residues. From germline, CDR1 is GTSNPN and CDR2 SVGIG (reference sequence).

The chain recombines TRBV6-5 with TRBJ2-7; possible D gene TRBD1, 6 bases. The CDR3 sequence is 12 residues long. Trimming removed 4 bases from V and 2 bases from J, with 6 bases in between. Germline V gene lookup returns CDR1 MNHEY and CDR2 SVGAGI. As DNA, the CDR3 is TGTGCCAGCAGTTGGGACACCTACGAGCAGTACTTC. Translation: CASSWDTYEQYF.

CDR3 nucleotides: TGTGCCAGCAGCTTGGTGGGATTAAATTCACCCCTCCACTTT. Amino acid sequence: CASSLVGLNSPLHF. The V gene is TRBV5-5, the J gene TRBJ1-6, with D unclear. Looked up from germline, CDR1 is SGHKS and CDR2 is YYEKEE (reference sequence). V gave up 0 bases and J gave up 7 bases, with 8 bases separating them. The length of the CDR3 is 14 residues.

The chain recombines TRBV18 with TRBJ1-5, with 7 bases aligning to TRBD1. The CDR3 spans 15 residues. V lost 6 bases to trimming and J lost 2 bases; unmatched junction nucleotides: 7. Germline assignment: CDR1 KGHSH and CDR2 LQKENI. The CDR3 here is CASSLGQAGNQPQHF. DNA of the CDR3: TGTGCCAGCTCCCTTGGACAGGCCGGCAATCAGCCCCAGCATTTT. The full variable domain, with the rest looked up from reference TRBV18 and TRBJ1-5, is NAGVMQNPRHLVRRRGQEARLRCSPMKGHSHVYWYRQLPEEGLKFMVYLQKENIIDESGMPKERFSAEFPKEGPSILRIQQVVRGDSAAYFCASSLGQAGNQPQHFGDGTRLSIL.

The V call is TRBV18, the J call TRBJ1-1, with 7 positions matching TRBD1. Germline V gene sequence: CDR1 KGHSH, CDR2 LQKENI. Losses at the gene ends were 6 bases for V and 1 base for J; bases not matched to a gene: 5. CDR3 length equals 14 residues. This CDR3 reads CASSSQGGNTEAFF. For the CDR3, the DNA is TGTGCCAGCTCGTCTCAGGGGGGGAACACTGAAGCTTTCTTT.

The chain combines TRBV5-1 with TRBJ2-7; weak D call: TRBD1 (6 bases). Between the trimmed V and J ends, which lost 2 bases and 7 bases, there was a span of 16 bases. This CDR3 region has 14 residues. Germline loops: CDR1 SGHRS, CDR2 YFSETQ. CDR3 sequence reads: CASSFRRGALEQYF. The CDR3, as DNA: TGCGCCAGCAGCTTCCGCAGGGGCGCTTTAGAGCAGTACTTC. The full variable domain, in which reference TRBV5-1 and TRBJ2-7 provide the parts outside the CDR3, is KAGVTQTPRYLIKTRGQQVTLSCSPISGHRSVSWYQQTPGQGLQFLFEYFSETQRNKGNFPGRFSGRQFSNSRSEMNVSTLELGDSALYLCASSFRRGALEQYFGPGTRLTVT.

The chain employs TRBV6-5 and TRBJ2-1; TRBD2 aligns across 7 bases. Unmatched junction bases numbered 11, after V lost 6 bases and J lost 9 bases. CDR3 length equals 14 residues. Germline V CDR1 and CDR2: MNHEY, SVGAGI. CDR3 DNA sequence: TGTGCCAGCAGCCAGGGCGGGGGTCTCGGTGAGCAGTTCTTC. It encodes CASSQGGGLGEQFF.